This passage covers 2 T cell receptor beta chains from one sample sequenced in a study of regulatory T cells in long-lasting Graves disease. TCR beta libraries were built with iRepertoire HTBI primers and Arm-PCR of CDR3 regions. MiXCR was run by TCRdb on the multiplex PCR reads, yielding one entry per CDR3 protein. Among about 660,000 distinct CDR3 sequences listed, around 30% were seen once. Time point here: persistent/refractory GD, antithyroid drugs over 5 years with positive TRAb. RNA extracted from PBMCs served as the sequencing template. Here the sequenced sample was peripheral blood mononuclear cells (PBMCs), taken when the disease was refractory, from a patient treated with antithyroid drugs. The source of these receptors is a female donor with Graves disease.

Remarks on this clonotype: This may come from a read error, since a much larger clone is one base off. The chain has TRBV12-3 or TRBV12-4 and TRBJ2-7, with 11 nucleotides matching TRBD2. V lost 6 bases, J lost 6 bases, and 7 bases stayed unmatched. CDR3 size: 14 residues. In DNA, the CDR3 is TGTGCCAGCAGAGCCTTGACTAGCGGGACCGAGCAGTACTTC. Translated: CASRALTSGTEQYF.

Only a few counts were recorded for this clonotype. The chain has TRBV7-9 and TRBJ2-7; 8 bases map to TRBD1. V shed 4 bases and J 1 base; nucleotides not matched to a gene: 6. Per the germline V gene, CDR1 is SEHNR and CDR2 is FQNEAQ (reference sequence). This CDR3 is built from 15 residues. CDR3 coding DNA: TGTGCCAGCAGCTCCGCGGACAGGGCTTCCTACGAGCAGTACTTC. Its protein product is CASSSADRASYEQYF.